The 22 T cell receptor beta chains presented below share a single source sample, sequenced in a study of OX40 agonist ivuxolimab in advanced cancers. Method: immunoSEQ multiplex PCR; TCRdb's copy keeps in-frame clones and lacks some. The sample contains about 79,000 clones, about 85% of which appear only once. The source material was CD4+ or CD8+ T cells sorted from blood, sampled in a trial of the OX40 agonist ivuxolimab. Receptor source: an adult with an advanced solid tumor such as melanoma, head and neck, liver or kidney cancer.

This clone was observed once. The CDR3 sequence: CASKARQGGQPQHF. CDR3 coding DNA: TGTGCCAGTAAAGCCAGGCAGGGTGGGCAGCCCCAGCATTTT. The rearrangement links TRBV19 to TRBJ1-5, with D perhaps matching TRBD1 (5 bases). With 7 bases removed from V and 7 bases from J, the gap between germline ends came to 17 bases. Looked up from germline, CDR1 is LNHDA and CDR2 is SQIVND (reference sequence). CDR3 length equals 14 residues. The full variable domain, in which reference TRBV19 and TRBJ1-5 provide the parts outside the CDR3, is DGGITQSPKYLFRKEGQNVTLSCEQNLNHDAMYWYRQDPGQGLRLIYYSQIVNDFQKGDIAEGYSVSREKKESFPLTVTSAQKNPTAFYLCASKARQGGQPQHFGDGTRLSIL.

CDR3: CASSDFGQSYNEQFF. The CDR3 coding sequence is TGTGCCAGCAGCGATTTTGGACAGTCCTACAATGAGCAGTTCTTC. The rearrangement joins TRBV7-9 to TRBJ2-1; maybe TRBD1 (6 bases). The CDR3 spans 15 residues. Germline lookup yields CDR1 SEHNR and CDR2 FQNEAQ (reference sequence). Trimming shortened V by 5 bases and J by 1 base, and 12 bases separated the two germline ends.

CDR3 residues: CASSPVGGSLSGANVLTF. CDR3 nucleotides: TGTGCCAGCAGCCCTGTTGGGGGCTCCCTCTCTGGGGCCAACGTCCTGACTTTC. V and J are TRBV5-6 and TRBJ2-6; D may be TRBD1 (6 bases). Trimming stripped 4 bases from V and 0 bases from J, with 17 bases between. Germline values: CDR1 SGHDT, CDR2 YYEEEE. CDR3 length: 18 residues.

This clone was seen just once. The chain has TRBV5-5 and TRBJ1-2; possibly TRBD1 for D (6 bases). The CDR3 length is 13 residues. The V gene lost 3 bases and the J gene lost 8 bases, with 14 bases spanning the gap. Germline values: CDR1 SGHKS, CDR2 YYEKEE (reference sequence). The CDR3: CASSSWGAGGYTF. As DNA, the CDR3 is TGTGCCAGCAGCTCCTGGGGGGCTGGGGGCTACACCTTC.

The genes are TRBV7-2 and TRBJ1-2, with 9 bases fitting TRBD1. Germline V lookup: CDR1 SGHTA, CDR2 FQGNSA. The trim removed 4 bases at V and 5 bases at J, leaving 8 bases unmatched. There are 15 residues in the CDR3. In DNA form, the CDR3 reads TGTGCCAGCAGCTCGTCCCCGGGACAGGGATATGGCTACACCTTC. It yields the protein CASSSSPGQGYGYTF.

This chain uses TRBV11-1 with TRBJ2-1; D is unclear. V was pared by 1 base and J by 10 bases, with 8 bases between. There are 12 residues in the CDR3. Germline loops: CDR1 SGHAT, CDR2 FQDESV (reference sequence). This chain's CDR3 is CASSLEGWEQFF. The DNA of the CDR3 is TGTGCCAGCAGCTTAGAAGGGTGGGAGCAGTTCTTC.

The rearrangement links TRBV7-2 to TRBJ1-4; D gene ambiguous. Germline CDR1 and CDR2: SGHTA and FQGNSA. V was shortened by 5 bases and J by 4 bases, with 8 bases between the two germline ends. This CDR3 region has 13 residues. CDR3 nucleotide sequence: TGTGCCAGCAGCAGCCGGGTTAATGAAAAACTGTTTTTT. Amino acids: CASSSRVNEKLFF.

This chain connects TRBV27 to TRBJ2-4; D gene ambiguous. CDR3 length equals 13 residues. V shed 1 base and J shed 3 bases, with 4 bases lying between them. CDR1 is MNHEY and CDR2 is SMNVEV in the germline V gene (reference sequence). The CDR3 protein is CASSLYGKNIQYF. CDR3 nucleotide sequence: TGTGCCAGCAGTTTATATGGCAAAAACATTCAGTACTTC.

The chain links TRBV6-1 to TRBJ1-4, with D maybe TRBD1 (5 bases). Per germline, CDR1 MNHNS and CDR2 SASEGT. With 3 bases removed from V and 8 bases from J, the gap between germline ends came to 10 bases. The CDR3 consists of 13 residues. CDR3 region: CASSDREDEKLFF. As DNA, the CDR3 is TGTGCCAGCAGTGACAGGGAAGACGAAAAACTGTTTTTT.

J is TRBJ1-1 and V is TRBV2, with D perhaps TRBD1 (6 bases). The V gene lost 7 bases and the J gene lost 0 bases, with 12 bases spanning the gap. The germline V gene has CDR1 SNHLY and CDR2 FYNNEI. This CDR3 comprises 14 residues. CDR3 sequence: CASISRGMNTEAFF. The CDR3 nucleotides read TGTGCCAGCATTTCCAGGGGAATGAACACTGAAGCTTTCTTT.

The J gene is TRBJ1-1, the V gene TRBV9; D is unresolved. There are 13 residues in the CDR3. In germline, CDR1 is SGDLS, CDR2 YYNGEE. The V and J ends lost 0 bases and 4 bases respectively, with 7 bases between them. Here the CDR3 reads CASSVAGSTEAFF. CDR3 in DNA: TGTGCCAGCAGCGTAGCGGGGAGCACTGAAGCTTTCTTT.

The chain uses TRBV6-6 and TRBJ2-3; D not certain. Germline loops: CDR1 MNHNY, CDR2 SVGAGI (reference sequence). CDR3 length: 14 amino acids. The V end lost 6 bases, the J end lost 3 bases, and 13 bases lay between the germline ends. In DNA, the CDR3 is TGTGCCAGCAGCCCGATCCGGTCGACAGATACGCAGTATTTT. Residues: CASSPIRSTDTQYF.

A single count supports this clone. This chain connects TRBV2 to TRBJ2-3; D might be TRBD1 (6 bases). V was trimmed by 6 bases and J by 2 bases, leaving 12 bases between them. CDR3 size: 14 residues. The germline CDR1 and CDR2 sequences are SNHLY and FYNNEI. The CDR3 nucleotides read TGTGCCAGCAGAGACAGGATGATCACAGATACGCAGTATTTT. It specifies CASRDRMITDTQYF.

The sample holds a few counts of this clone. The J gene is TRBJ1-1, the V gene TRBV18; D is perhaps TRBD1 (6 bases). This CDR3 is built from 14 residues. Trimming removed 4 bases at V and 0 bases at J, with 9 bases between. In germline, CDR1 is KGHSH, CDR2 LQKENI. The CDR3 sequence is CASSRGQMNTEAFF. The CDR3 DNA is TGTGCCAGCTCACGTGGACAGATGAACACTGAAGCTTTCTTT.

This clone was detected only a few times. The genes are TRBV15 and TRBJ2-1; D is unclear. V shed 1 base and J shed 10 bases, with 8 bases lying between them. The germline gives CDR1 LNHNV, CDR2 YYDKDF (reference sequence). The CDR3 spans 12 residues. DNA for the CDR3: TGTGCCACCAGCAGAGGAATCGGGGAGCAGTTCTTC. This sequence encodes CATSRGIGEQFF.

The gene calls are TRBV7-9 and TRBJ1-6; maybe TRBD1 (6 bases). The germline CDR1 and CDR2 sequences are SEHNR and FQNEAQ (reference sequence). V was clipped by 0 bases and J by 0 bases, with 6 bases between them. The CDR3 is made up of 16 amino acids. The CDR3 DNA follows: TGTGCCAGCAGCTTAGCAGGGGGCTCCTATAATTCACCCCTCCACTTT. Translated, it gives CASSLAGGSYNSPLHF. The entire variable domain, with the rest obtained from reference TRBV7-9 and TRBJ1-6, is as follows: DTGVSQNPRHKITKRGQNVTFRCDPISEHNRLYWYRQTLGQGPEFLTYFQNEAQLEKSRLLSDRFSAERPKGSFSTLEIQRTEQGDSAMYLCASSLAGGSYNSPLHFGNGTRLTVT.

The V and J genes are TRBV7-9 and TRBJ2-7; possible D gene TRBD2, 6 bases. With 3 bases removed from V and 2 bases from J, the gap between germline ends came to 14 bases. This CDR3 spans 15 amino acids. Germline V lookup: CDR1 SEHNR, CDR2 FQNEAQ (reference sequence). In nucleotides, the CDR3 is TGTGCCAGCAGCTTGAGTTGGGAGGTCCCCTACGAGCAGTACTTC. Translation gives CASSLSWEVPYEQYF.

The rearrangement joins TRBV7-2 to TRBJ2-3, with D unresolved. Germline V CDR1 and CDR2: SGHTA, FQGNSA. The CDR3 is 15 residues long. Trimming left V 1 base short and J 2 bases short, with 10 bases between. CDR3 bases: TGTGCCAGCAGCTTAGGAGGCAGAGACACAGATACGCAGTATTTT. It is translated as CASSLGGRDTDTQYF.

The chain carries TRBV9 and TRBJ2-2; D is perhaps TRBD2 (6 bases). The CDR3 runs 15 residues. Germline V lookup: CDR1 SGDLS, CDR2 YYNGEE. Trimming stripped 2 bases from V and 2 bases from J, with 10 bases between. The DNA for the CDR3 is TGTGCCAGCAGCGTCTCCGGGAGTAACACCGGGGAGCTGTTTTTT. Protein: CASSVSGSNTGELFF.

The V call is TRBV5-1, the J call TRBJ2-7; no reliable D call. CDR1 and CDR2 from the germline V gene are SGHRS and YFSETQ. This CDR3 spans 12 amino acids. V shed 4 bases and J shed 5 bases, with 10 bases lying between them. The CDR3 reads CASSRIVDEQYF. Here the CDR3 DNA reads TGCGCCAGCAGCCGGATAGTTGACGAGCAGTACTTC.

CDR3 bases: TGTGCCAGCAGCCCCAGGGTTTATAGCAATCAGCCCCAGCATTTT. Translation: CASSPRVYSNQPQHF. V usage is TRBV6-6 and J usage is TRBJ1-5; D possibly corresponds to TRBD1 (5 bases). CDR3 length equals 15 residues. V was cut by 6 bases and J by 0 bases, with 12 bases left in between. From germline, CDR1 is MNHNY and CDR2 SVGAGI (reference sequence).

The chain combines TRBV7-9 with TRBJ2-2, with D uncertain. This CDR3 is built from 14 residues. V dropped 0 bases and J dropped 7 bases, with 9 bases sitting between them. Germline values: CDR1 SEHNR, CDR2 FQNEAQ (reference sequence). CDR3 bases: TGTGCCAGCAGCTTAGCGTATAGAATCGGGGAGCTGTTTTTT. Amino acids: CASSLAYRIGELFF.